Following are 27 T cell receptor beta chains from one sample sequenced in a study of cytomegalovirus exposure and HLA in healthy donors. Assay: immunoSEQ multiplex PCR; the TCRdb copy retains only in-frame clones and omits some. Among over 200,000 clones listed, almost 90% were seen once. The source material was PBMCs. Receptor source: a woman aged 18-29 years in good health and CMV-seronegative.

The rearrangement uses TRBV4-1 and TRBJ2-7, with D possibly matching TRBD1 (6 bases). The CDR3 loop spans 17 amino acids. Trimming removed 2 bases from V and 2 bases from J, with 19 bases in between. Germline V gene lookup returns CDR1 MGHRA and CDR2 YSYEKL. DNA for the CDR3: TGCGCCAGCAGCCAACAACCGGGACATTGGACCACCTACGAGCAGTACTTC. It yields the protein CASSQQPGHWTTYEQYF.

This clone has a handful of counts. The CDR3 DNA is TGTGCCAGCAGTTTACTGACAGGGGCCGAGGGCTACACCTTC. The encoded protein is CASSLLTGAEGYTF. The V call is TRBV6-5, the J call TRBJ1-2; 8 bases line up with TRBD1. The ends lost 4 bases at V and 8 bases at J; junction bases unmatched: 9. Germline lookup yields CDR1 MNHEY and CDR2 SVGAGI. The CDR3 loop spans 14 amino acids.

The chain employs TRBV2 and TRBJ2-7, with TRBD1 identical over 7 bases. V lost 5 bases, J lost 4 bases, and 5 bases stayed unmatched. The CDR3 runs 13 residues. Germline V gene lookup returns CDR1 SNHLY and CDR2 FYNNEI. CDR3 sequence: CASSLNRGYEQYV. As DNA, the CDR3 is TGTGCCAGCAGTTTGAACAGGGGTTACGAGCAGTACGTC.

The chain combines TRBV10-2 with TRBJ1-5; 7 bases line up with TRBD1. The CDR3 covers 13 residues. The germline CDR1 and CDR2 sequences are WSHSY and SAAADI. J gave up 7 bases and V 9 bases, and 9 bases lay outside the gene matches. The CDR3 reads CASGQGVRQPQHF. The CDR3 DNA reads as TGCGCCAGTGGTCAGGGGGTTCGGCAGCCCCAGCATTTT.

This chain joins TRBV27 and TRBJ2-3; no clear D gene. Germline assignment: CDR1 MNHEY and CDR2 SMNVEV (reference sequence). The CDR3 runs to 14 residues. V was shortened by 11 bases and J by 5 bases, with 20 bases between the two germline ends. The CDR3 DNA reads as TGTGCCTCCTCCTCCACTCCCGTCGTAGATACGCAGTATTTT. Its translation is CASSSTPVVDTQYF.

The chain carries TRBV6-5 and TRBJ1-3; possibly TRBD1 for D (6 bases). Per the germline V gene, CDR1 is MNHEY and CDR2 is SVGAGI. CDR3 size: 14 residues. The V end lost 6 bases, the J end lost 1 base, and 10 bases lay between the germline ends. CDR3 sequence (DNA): TGTGCCAGCAGGCCTACAGGGTCTGGAAACACCATATATTTT. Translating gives CASRPTGSGNTIYF.

In DNA form, the CDR3 reads TGTGCCAGTAGTTTCACGCAGGGTATCGGTGAGCAGTTCTTC. It encodes CASSFTQGIGEQFF. The V call is TRBV19, the J call TRBJ2-1, with a weak D call TRBD1 (5 bases). CDR3 length: 14 amino acids. The germline V gene encodes CDR1 LNHDA and CDR2 SQIVND (reference sequence). With 5 bases removed from V and 9 bases from J, the gap between germline ends came to 17 bases.

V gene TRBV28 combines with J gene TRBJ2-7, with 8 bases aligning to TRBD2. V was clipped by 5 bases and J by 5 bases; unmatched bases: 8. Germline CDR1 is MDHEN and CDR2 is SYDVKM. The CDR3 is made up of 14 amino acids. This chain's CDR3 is CASSRTSFGDEQYF. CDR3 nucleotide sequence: TGTGCCAGCAGTAGGACTAGCTTTGGGGACGAGCAGTACTTC.

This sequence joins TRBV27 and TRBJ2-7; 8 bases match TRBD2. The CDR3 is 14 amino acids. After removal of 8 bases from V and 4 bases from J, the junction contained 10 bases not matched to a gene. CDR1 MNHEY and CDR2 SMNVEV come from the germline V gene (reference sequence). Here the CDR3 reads CASGNRGGHYEQYF. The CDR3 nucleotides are TGTGCCAGCGGAAACCGGGGGGGCCATTACGAGCAGTACTTC.

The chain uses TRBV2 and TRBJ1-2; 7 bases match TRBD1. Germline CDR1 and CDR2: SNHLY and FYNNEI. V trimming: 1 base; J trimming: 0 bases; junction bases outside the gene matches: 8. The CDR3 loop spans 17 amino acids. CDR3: CASSEGADRVSNYGYTF. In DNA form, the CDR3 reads TGTGCCAGCAGTGAAGGGGCCGACAGGGTCTCTAACTATGGCTACACCTTC.

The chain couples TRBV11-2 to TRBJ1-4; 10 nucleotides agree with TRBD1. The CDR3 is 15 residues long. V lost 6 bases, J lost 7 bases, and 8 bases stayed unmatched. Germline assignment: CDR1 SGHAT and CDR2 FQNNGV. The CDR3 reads CASRLSGTGAEKLFF. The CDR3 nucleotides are TGTGCCAGCAGACTTTCCGGGACAGGGGCTGAAAAACTGTTTTTT.

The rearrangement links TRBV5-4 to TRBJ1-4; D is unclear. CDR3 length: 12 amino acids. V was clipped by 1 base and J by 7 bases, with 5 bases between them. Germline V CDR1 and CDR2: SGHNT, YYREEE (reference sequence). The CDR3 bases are TGTGCCAGCAGCTTGCCAGGTGAAAAACTGTTTTTT. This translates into CASSLPGEKLFF.

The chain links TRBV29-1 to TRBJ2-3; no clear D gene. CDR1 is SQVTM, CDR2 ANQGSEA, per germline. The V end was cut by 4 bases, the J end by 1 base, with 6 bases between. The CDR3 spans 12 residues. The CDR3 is CSVVSRTDTQYF. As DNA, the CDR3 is TGCAGCGTTGTATCCCGCACAGATACGCAGTATTTT.

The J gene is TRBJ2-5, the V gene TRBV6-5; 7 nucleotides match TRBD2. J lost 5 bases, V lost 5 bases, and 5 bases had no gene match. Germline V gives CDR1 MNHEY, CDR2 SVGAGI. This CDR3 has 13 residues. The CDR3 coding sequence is TGTGCCAGCAGTGGAGCGGGACTTGAGACCCAGTACTTC. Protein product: CASSGAGLETQYF.

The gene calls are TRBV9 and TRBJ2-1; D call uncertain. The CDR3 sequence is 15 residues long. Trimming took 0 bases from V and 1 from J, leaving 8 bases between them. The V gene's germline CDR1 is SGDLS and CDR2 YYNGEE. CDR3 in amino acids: CASSVVGRSYNEQFF. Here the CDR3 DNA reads TGTGCCAGCAGCGTAGTCGGCAGGTCCTACAATGAGCAGTTCTTC. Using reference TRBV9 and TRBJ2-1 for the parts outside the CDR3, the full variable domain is DSGVTQTPKHLITATGQRVTLRCSPRSGDLSVYWYQQSLDQGLQFLIQYYNGEERAKGNILERFSAQQFPDLHSELNLSSLELGDSALYFCASSVVGRSYNEQFFGPGTRLTVL.

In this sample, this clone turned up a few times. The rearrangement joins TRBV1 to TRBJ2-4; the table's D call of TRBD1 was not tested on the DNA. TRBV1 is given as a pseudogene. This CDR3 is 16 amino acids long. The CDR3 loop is CTSSQDRGRGQDIQYF. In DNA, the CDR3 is TGCACCAGCAGCCAAGATCGCGGCAGGGGGCAAGACATTCAGTACTTC.

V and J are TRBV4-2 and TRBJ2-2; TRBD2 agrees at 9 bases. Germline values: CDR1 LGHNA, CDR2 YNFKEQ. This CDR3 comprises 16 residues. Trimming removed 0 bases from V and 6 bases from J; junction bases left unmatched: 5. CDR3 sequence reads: CASSQDPAGGPGELFF. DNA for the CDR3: TGTGCCAGCAGCCAAGATCCGGCGGGGGGGCCCGGGGAGCTGTTTTTT.

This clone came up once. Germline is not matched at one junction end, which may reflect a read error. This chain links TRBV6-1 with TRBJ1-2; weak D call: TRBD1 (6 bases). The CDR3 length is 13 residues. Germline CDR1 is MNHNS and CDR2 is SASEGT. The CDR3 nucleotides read TGTGCCAGCAGTGAGGGGACGAGGGGGAGCAAAGGCTTC. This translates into CASSEGTRGSKGF.

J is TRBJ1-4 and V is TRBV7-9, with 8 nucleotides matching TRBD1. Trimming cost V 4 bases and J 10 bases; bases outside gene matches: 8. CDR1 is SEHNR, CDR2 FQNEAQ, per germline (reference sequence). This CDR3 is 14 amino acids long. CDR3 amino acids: CASSSETGEAKLFF. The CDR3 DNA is TGTGCCAGCAGCTCGGAGACAGGGGAGGCAAAACTGTTTTTT.

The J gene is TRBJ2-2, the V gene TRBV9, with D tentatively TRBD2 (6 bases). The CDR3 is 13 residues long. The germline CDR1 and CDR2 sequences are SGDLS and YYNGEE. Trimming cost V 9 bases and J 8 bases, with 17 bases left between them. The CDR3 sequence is CATNRDGGGELFF. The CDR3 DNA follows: TGTGCCACCAACCGCGACGGGGGAGGGGAGCTGTTTTTT. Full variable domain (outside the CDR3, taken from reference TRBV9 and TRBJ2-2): DSGVTQTPKHLITATGQRVTLRCSPRSGDLSVYWYQQSLDQGLQFLIQYYNGEERAKGNILERFSAQQFPDLHSELNLSSLELGDSALYFCATNRDGGGELFFGEGSRLTVL.

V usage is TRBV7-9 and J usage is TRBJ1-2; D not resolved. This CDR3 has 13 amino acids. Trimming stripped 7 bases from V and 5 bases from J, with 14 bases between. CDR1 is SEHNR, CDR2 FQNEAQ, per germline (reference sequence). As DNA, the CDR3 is TGTGCCAGCACCGCAGGAAACACATATGGCTACACCTTC. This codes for CASTAGNTYGYTF. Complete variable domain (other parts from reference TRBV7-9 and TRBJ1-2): DTGVSQNPRHKITKRGQNVTFRCDPISEHNRLYWYRQTLGQGPEFLTYFQNEAQLEKSRLLSDRFSAERPKGSFSTLEIQRTEQGDSAMYLCASTAGNTYGYTFGSGTRLTVV.

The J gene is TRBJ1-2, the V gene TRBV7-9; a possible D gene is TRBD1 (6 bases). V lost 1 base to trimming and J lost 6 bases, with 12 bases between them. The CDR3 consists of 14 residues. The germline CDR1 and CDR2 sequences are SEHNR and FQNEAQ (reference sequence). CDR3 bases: TGTGCCAGCAGCTTAGAACAGGGAAGGAATGGCTACACCTTC. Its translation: CASSLEQGRNGYTF.

This CDR3 reads CASLPGQVAYEQYF. The CDR3 nucleotides are TGTGCCAGCTTACCGGGACAGGTCGCCTACGAGCAGTACTTC. This chain connects TRBV28 to TRBJ2-7; 8 nucleotides match TRBD1. This CDR3 contains 14 residues. With V trimmed by 8 bases and J by 2 bases, 8 bases remained unmatched. Germline values: CDR1 MDHEN, CDR2 SYDVKM.

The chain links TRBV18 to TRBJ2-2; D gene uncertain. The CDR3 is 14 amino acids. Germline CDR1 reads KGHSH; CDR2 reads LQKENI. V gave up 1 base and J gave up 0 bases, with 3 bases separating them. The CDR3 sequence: CASSPLANTGELFF. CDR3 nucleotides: TGTGCCAGCTCACCACTAGCGAACACCGGGGAGCTGTTTTTT.

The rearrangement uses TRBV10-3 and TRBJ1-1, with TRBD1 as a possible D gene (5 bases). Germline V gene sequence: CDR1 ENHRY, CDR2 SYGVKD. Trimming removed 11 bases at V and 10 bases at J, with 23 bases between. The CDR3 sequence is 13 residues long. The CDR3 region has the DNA TGTGCCGCCGGCGGTGGGGGAGGTGTGGGAGCTTTCTTT. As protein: CAAGGGGGVGAFF.

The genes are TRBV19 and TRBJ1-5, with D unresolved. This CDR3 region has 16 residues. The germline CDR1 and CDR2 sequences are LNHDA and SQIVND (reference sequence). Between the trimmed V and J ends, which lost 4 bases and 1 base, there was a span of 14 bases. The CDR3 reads CASSTVIDLSNQPQHF. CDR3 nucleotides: TGTGCCAGTAGTACGGTTATTGATTTGAGCAATCAGCCCCAGCATTTT.

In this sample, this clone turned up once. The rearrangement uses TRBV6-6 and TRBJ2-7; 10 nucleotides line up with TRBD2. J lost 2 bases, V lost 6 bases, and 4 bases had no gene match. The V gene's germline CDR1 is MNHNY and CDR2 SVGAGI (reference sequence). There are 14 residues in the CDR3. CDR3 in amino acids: CASRTSGYTYEQYV. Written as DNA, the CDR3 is TGTGCCAGCAGGACTAGCGGGTATACCTACGAGCAGTACGTC.